The T cell receptor beta chain described here comes from a study of cytotoxic CD8 clonotypes in ibrutinib-treated CLL. Study context: Patient counts were some 11 relapsed/refractory, more than 14 treatment-naive and some 17 IGHV unmutated. Partial responders around 24, complete 2; 12 progressed and about 15 stayed in remission by median roughly 70 months.

T cells were sequenced at a targeted depth of 1 in 200,000 to 1 in 1 million. Libraries were prepared by immunoSEQ multiplex PCR; TCRdb keeps only in-frame clonotypes and omits some of them. Of some 140,000 clones detected, around 93% appear once; the ten largest clones hold more than 10%. The CDR3 runs 16 residues. The germline V gene has CDR1 MDHEN and CDR2 SYDVKM. Trimming stripped 0 bases from V and 1 base from J, with 9 bases between. Study results and limitations: The study found public clonotypes uncommon, contracting or stable on treatment.

A remark on this clone: The antigen is not known.

This chain links TRBV28 with TRBJ2-2, with D perhaps matching TRBD1 or TRBD2 (5 bases each). The sequence was collected from a human donor with chronic lymphocytic leukemia. This sample comprised PBMCs, obtained after 12 months of ibrutinib treatment. CDR3 loop: CASSLWGTGNTGELFF. CDR3 DNA sequence: TGTGCCAGCAGTTTATGGGGGACGGGGAACACCGGGGAGCTGTTTTTT.